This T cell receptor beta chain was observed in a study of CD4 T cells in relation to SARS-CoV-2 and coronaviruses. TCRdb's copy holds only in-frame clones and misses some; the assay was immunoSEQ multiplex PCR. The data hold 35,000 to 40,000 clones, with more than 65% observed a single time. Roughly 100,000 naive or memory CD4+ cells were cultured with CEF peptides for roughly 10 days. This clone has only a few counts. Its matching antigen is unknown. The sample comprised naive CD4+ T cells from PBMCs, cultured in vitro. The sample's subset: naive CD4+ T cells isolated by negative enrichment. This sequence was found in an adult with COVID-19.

CDR3 bases: TGCAGTGCTAGTCGTGTAAATGAGCAGTTCTTC. It codes for CSASRVNEQFF. V gene TRBV20-1 combines with J gene TRBJ2-1; D is uncertain. The CDR3 covers 11 residues. Trimming cost V 3 bases and J 7 bases, with 7 bases left between them. Germline V CDR1 and CDR2: DFQATT, SNEGSKA (reference sequence).